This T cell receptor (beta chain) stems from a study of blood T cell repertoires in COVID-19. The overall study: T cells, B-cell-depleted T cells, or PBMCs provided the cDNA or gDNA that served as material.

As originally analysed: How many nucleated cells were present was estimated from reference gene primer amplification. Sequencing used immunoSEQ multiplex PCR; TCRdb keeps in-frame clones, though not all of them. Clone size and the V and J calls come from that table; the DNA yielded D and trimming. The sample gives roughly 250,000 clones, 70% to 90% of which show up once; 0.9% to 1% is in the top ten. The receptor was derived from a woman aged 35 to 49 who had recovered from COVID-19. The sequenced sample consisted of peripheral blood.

The CDR3 DNA sequence: TGTGCCAGCAGCGCGAGGCCCGGGGCAGATACGCAGTATTTT. Its translation is CASSARPGADTQYF. The chain is built from TRBV9 and TRBJ2-3; a possible D gene is TRBD2 (5 bases). V was clipped by 3 bases and J by 4 bases, with 12 bases between them. This CDR3 contains 14 residues. In germline, CDR1 is SGDLS, CDR2 YYNGEE. Together with reference TRBV9 and TRBJ2-3, the CDR3 gives the full variable domain: DSGVTQTPKHLITATGQRVTLRCSPRSGDLSVYWYQQSLDQGLQFLIQYYNGEERAKGNILERFSAQQFPDLHSELNLSSLELGDSALYFCASSARPGADTQYFGPGTRLTVL.